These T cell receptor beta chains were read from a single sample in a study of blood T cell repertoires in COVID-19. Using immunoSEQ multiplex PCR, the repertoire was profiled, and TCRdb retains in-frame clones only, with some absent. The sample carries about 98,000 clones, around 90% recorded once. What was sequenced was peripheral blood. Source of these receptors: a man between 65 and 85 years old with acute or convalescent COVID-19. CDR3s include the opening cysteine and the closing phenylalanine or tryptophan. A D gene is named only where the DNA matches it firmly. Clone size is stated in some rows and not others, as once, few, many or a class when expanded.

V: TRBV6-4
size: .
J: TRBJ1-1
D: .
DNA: TGTGCCAGCAGAACCCTGGGACTCCTGAACACTGAAGCTTTCTTT
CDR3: CASRTLGLLNTEAFF

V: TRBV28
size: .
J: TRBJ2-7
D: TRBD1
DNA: TGTGCCAGCAGTCCAGGACAGGGGGCGGTTTACGAGCAGTACTTC
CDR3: CASSPGQGAVYEQYF

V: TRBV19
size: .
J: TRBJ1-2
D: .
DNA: TGTGCCAGTAGTCTCCCAGGGGCCTATGGCTACACCTTC
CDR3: CASSLPGAYGYTF

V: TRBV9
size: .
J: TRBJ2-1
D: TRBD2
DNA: TGTGCCAGCAGCTCTTTCGGACTAGCGGAACACAATGAGCAGTTCTTC
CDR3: CASSSFGLAEHNEQFF

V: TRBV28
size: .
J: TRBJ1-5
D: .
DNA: TGTGCCAGCAGTTTGACCGGCACACGACACGAGCCCCAGCATTTT
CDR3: CASSLTGTRHEPQHF

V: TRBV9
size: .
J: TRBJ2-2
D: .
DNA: TGTGCCAGCAGCGCCCCACCGGGGAACACCGGGGAGCTGTTTTTT
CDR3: CASSAPPGNTGELFF

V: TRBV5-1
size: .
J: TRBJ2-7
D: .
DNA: TGCGCCAGCAGCCTCATCGGATGGGGCAGTTACGAGCAGTACTTC
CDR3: CASSLIGWGSYEQYF

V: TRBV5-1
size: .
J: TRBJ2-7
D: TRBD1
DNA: TGCGCCAGCAGATCAGGACAGGGGGTGTCAAATTTCCACGAGCAGTACTTC
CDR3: CASRSGQGVSNFHEQYF

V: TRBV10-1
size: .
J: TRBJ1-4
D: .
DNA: TGCGCCAGCATCCCCCGGGGGAGAGGGTCGGGGGAAAAACTGTTTTTT
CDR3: CASIPRGRGSGEKLFF

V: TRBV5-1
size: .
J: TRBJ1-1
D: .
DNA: TGCGCCAGCAGCTTTGGGGGCTCGGACACTGAAGCTTTCTTT
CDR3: CASSFGGSDTEAFF

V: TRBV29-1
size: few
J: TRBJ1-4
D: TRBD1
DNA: TGCAGCGTTGTACAGGGGGGGAATGAAAAACTGTTTTTT
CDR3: CSVVQGGNEKLFF

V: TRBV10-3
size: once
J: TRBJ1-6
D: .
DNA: TGTGCCATCAGTGAGTCAGAACGGGATAATTCACCCCTCCACTTT
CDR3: CAISESERDNSPLHF

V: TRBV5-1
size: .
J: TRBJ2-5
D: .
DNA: TGCGCCAGCAGCTTATATGGGCCTAGCGACCGGGAGACCCAGTACTTC
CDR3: CASSLYGPSDRETQYF

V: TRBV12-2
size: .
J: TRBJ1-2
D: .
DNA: TGTGCAAGTCGCTTAGCGCTGAGGGACAGCCGGGAGGGCTACACCTTC
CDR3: CASRLALRDSREGYTF

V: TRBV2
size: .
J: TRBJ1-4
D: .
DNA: TGTGCCAGCAGTGACTGGTTCGGGGGGCCGGATGAAAAACTGTTTTTT
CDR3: CASSDWFGGPDEKLFF

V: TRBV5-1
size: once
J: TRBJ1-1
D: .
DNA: TGCGCCAGCAGCTTGCTAGCAGGCGGGAAGAACACTGAAGCTTTCTTT
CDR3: CASSLLAGGKNTEAFF

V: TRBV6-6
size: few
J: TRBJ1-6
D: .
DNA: TGTGCCAGCAGTTCAGGACAGTCCGAGTCACCCCTCCACTTT
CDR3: CASSSGQSESPLHF

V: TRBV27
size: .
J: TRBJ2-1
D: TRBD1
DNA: TGTGCCAGCAGTTTTGGGACAGGGCAGGGGAATGAGCAGTTCTTC
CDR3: CASSFGTGQGNEQFF

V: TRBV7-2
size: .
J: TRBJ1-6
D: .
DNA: TGTGCCAGCAGCTTAGGGGGACTGGGGAATTCACCCCTCCACTTT
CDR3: CASSLGGLGNSPLHF

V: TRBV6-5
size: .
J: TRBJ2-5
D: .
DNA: TGTGCCAGCAGATATACAGAAGAAGAGACCCAGTACTTC
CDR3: CASRYTEEETQYF

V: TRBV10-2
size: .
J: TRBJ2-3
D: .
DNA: TGCGCCAGCAGTGAGTCGATGGGCAGGATCGTGCAGTATTTT
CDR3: CASSESMGRIVQYF

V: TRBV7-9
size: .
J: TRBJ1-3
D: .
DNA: TGTGCCAGCAGCTTAGCGGGAGCTGGAAACACCATATATTTT
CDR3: CASSLAGAGNTIYF

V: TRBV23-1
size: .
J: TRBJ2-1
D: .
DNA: TGCGCCACCTCCGGGGTCGATGAGCAGTTCTTC
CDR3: CATSGVDEQFF

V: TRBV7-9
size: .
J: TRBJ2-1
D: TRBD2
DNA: TGTGCCAGCAGTCCCGGGACTAGGGGCCATGAGCAGTTCTTC
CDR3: CASSPGTRGHEQFF

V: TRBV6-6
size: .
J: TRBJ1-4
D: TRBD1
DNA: TGTGCCAGCTCGACAGGGTGGGGTGAAAAACTGTTTTTT
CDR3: CASSTGWGEKLFF

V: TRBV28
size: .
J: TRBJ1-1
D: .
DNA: TGTGCCAGCAGTCCCACGGGGGTGGGCACTGAAGCTTTCTTT
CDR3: CASSPTGVGTEAFF

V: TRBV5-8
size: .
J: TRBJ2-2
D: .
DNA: TGTGCCAGCAGCTTGGCTTTCGTGGCAGGAGGAAGGACCGGGGAGCTGTTTTTT
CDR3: CASSLAFVAGGRTGELFF

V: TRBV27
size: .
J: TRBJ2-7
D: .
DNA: TGTGCCAGCACCTTCCCGGGCGAGCAGTACTTC
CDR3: CASTFPGEQYF

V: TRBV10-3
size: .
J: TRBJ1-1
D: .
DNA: TGTGCCATCTCAGGGGCAGCGAACACTGAAGCTTTCTTT
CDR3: CAISGAANTEAFF